One and the same sample provided the 32 T cell receptor beta chains below, sequenced in a study of blood T cell repertoires in COVID-19. Produced via immunoSEQ multiplex PCR; TCRdb's table is partial and in-frame only. In the table there are about 210,000 clones, 65% to 85% of which are singletons. Sequencing was performed on PBMCs or T cells enriched from blood (not recorded which). The receptors were sampled from a man aged 25 to 45 with acute COVID-19.

The J gene is TRBJ1-1, the V gene TRBV18; 8 bases map to TRBD1. The ends lost 6 bases at V and 11 bases at J; junction bases unmatched: 14. CDR1 is KGHSH, CDR2 LQKENI, per germline. The CDR3 runs 14 residues. CDR3: CASSEGQVQGEAFF. The CDR3 DNA reads TGTGCCAGCTCGGAGGGACAGGTCCAAGGGGAGGCTTTCTTT.

This sequence joins TRBV27 and TRBJ2-2; 8 positions match TRBD1. Trimming took 6 bases from V and 4 from J; bases not matched to a gene: 4. The CDR3 is made up of 14 amino acids. Germline CDR1 and CDR2: MNHEY and SMNVEV (reference sequence). The CDR3 DNA sequence: TGTGCCAGCAGACGGACAGGGAGCACCGGGGAGCTGTTTTTT. Translated: CASRRTGSTGELFF.

This clone was counted a single time. The chain joins TRBV30 to TRBJ2-7; TRBD2 aligns across 9 bases. The CDR3 consists of 14 residues. CDR1 is GTSNPN, CDR2 SVGIG, per germline (reference sequence). V lost 2 bases, J lost 1 base, and 3 bases stayed unmatched. CDR3 residues: CAWSFSGGSYEQYF. CDR3 in DNA: TGTGCCTGGAGTTTTAGCGGGGGTTCCTACGAGCAGTACTTC. The full variable domain, in which reference TRBV30 and TRBJ2-7 provide the parts outside the CDR3, is SQTIHQWPATLVQPVGSPLSLECTVEGTSNPNLYWYRQAAGRGLQLLFYSVGIGQISSEVPQNLSASRPQDRQFILSSKKLLLSDSGFYLCAWSFSGGSYEQYFGPGTRLTVT.

In this sample, this clone turned up once. The J gene is TRBJ1-5, the V gene TRBV30; TRBD1 matches 7 bases. The length of the CDR3 is 14 residues. CDR1 is GTSNPN, CDR2 SVGIG, per germline (reference sequence). The ends lost 5 bases at V and 7 bases at J; junction bases unmatched: 11. CDR3 bases: TGTGCCTGGGGGAGGGGGCATTTGCAACAGCCCCAGCATTTT. Encoded protein: CAWGRGHLQQPQHF.

CDR3 DNA sequence: TGTGCCAGCAGTCGCCGTGGGAAGACAGGGGGCCTGATTGGCGCTGAAGCTTTCTTT. Its translation: CASSRRGKTGGLIGAEAFF. This chain links TRBV6-6 with TRBJ1-1; TRBD1 agrees at 10 bases. This CDR3 is built from 19 residues. From germline, CDR1 is MNHNY and CDR2 SVGAGI (reference sequence). With V trimmed by 5 bases and J by 6 bases, 21 bases remained unmatched.

Worth noting for this clone: One base away lies a much larger clone, so this may be a sequencing read error. The rearrangement joins TRBV5-4 to TRBJ1-1, with D possibly matching TRBD1 (5 bases). The V gene's germline CDR1 is SGHNT and CDR2 YYREEE (reference sequence). V dropped 2 bases and J dropped 1 base, with 6 bases sitting between them. The CDR3 is 13 residues long. The CDR3 DNA reads TGTGCCAGCAGCTTCGGACAGAACACTGAAGCTTTCTTT. Amino acid sequence: CASSFGQNTEAFF.

This clone came up a few times. The chain employs TRBV5-6 and TRBJ1-2; the match to TRBD1 covers 7 bases. The CDR3 has 15 amino acids. Germline trimming cut 2 bases from V and 2 bases from J; bases unmatched to any gene: 6. From germline, CDR1 is SGHDT and CDR2 YYEEEE. CDR3 DNA sequence: TGTGCCAGCAGCTTTGGGACAGTATCAAACTATGGCTACACCTTC. Protein product: CASSFGTVSNYGYTF.

This chain uses TRBV28 with TRBJ1-1; D uncertain. V was clipped by 7 bases and J by 2 bases, with 5 bases between them. From germline, CDR1 is MDHEN and CDR2 SYDVKM. The CDR3 covers 11 residues. CDR3 amino acids: CASKTNTEAFF. For the CDR3, the DNA is TGTGCCAGCAAAACAAACACTGAAGCTTTCTTT.

The rearrangement links TRBV6-5 to TRBJ1-5; 7 bases are shared with TRBD1. V trimming: 6 bases; J trimming: 4 bases; junction bases outside the gene matches: 3. Germline V lookup: CDR1 MNHEY, CDR2 SVGAGI. CDR3 size: 13 residues. The CDR3 reads CASSHRGNQPQHF. CDR3 bases: TGTGCCAGCAGCCACAGGGGAAATCAGCCCCAGCATTTT.

This chain connects TRBV6-1 to TRBJ1-6; the match to TRBD1 covers 11 bases. V trimming: 4 bases; J trimming: 7 bases; junction bases outside the gene matches: 6. The length of the CDR3 is 16 residues. The germline gives CDR1 MNHNS, CDR2 SASEGT. The CDR3 sequence: CASSAGTGGVNSPLHF. CDR3 DNA: TGTGCCAGCAGTGCGGGGACAGGGGGAGTCAATTCACCCCTCCACTTT.

The V and J genes are TRBV11-2 and TRBJ2-3; TRBD2 agrees at 7 bases. Germline CDR1 SGHAT, CDR2 FQNNGV. The CDR3 has 16 amino acids. Trimming took 1 base from V and 1 from J; bases not matched to a gene: 5. CDR3 protein: CASSLGVGGGTDTQYF. CDR3 coding DNA: TGTGCCAGCAGCTTAGGAGTGGGGGGGGGCACAGATACGCAGTATTTT.

This clone turned up a few times. The chain combines TRBV5-1 with TRBJ2-3; TRBD1 matches at 9 bases. The CDR3 length is 15 residues. Trimming cost V 6 bases and J 2 bases; bases outside gene matches: 7. CDR1 and CDR2 from the germline V gene are SGHRS and YFSETQ. As DNA, the CDR3 is TGCGCCAGCAACGTCGGGACAGGGATCACAGATACGCAGTATTTT. This sequence encodes CASNVGTGITDTQYF.

This chain connects TRBV6-5 to TRBJ2-5, with 9 bases identical to TRBD2. V gave up 6 bases and J gave up 5 bases; unmatched junction bases: 7. This CDR3 spans 14 amino acids. From germline, CDR1 is MNHEY and CDR2 SVGAGI. CDR3 sequence reads: CASSRGGGAETQYF. The CDR3 DNA sequence: TGTGCCAGCAGCAGGGGCGGGGGGGCCGAGACCCAGTACTTC.

The chain uses TRBV5-4 and TRBJ2-7; 9 positions match TRBD1. Unmatched junction bases numbered 11, after V lost 4 bases and J lost 6 bases. Per the germline V gene, CDR1 is SGHNT and CDR2 is YYREEE (reference sequence). This CDR3 is 15 amino acids long. The CDR3 DNA follows: TGTGCCAGCAGCCACGCGGGACAGGGAAGGGGCGAGCAGTACTTC. Its translation is CASSHAGQGRGEQYF.

V gene TRBV27 combines with J gene TRBJ1-1, with 8 bases aligning to TRBD1. Germline assignment: CDR1 MNHEY and CDR2 SMNVEV (reference sequence). This CDR3 has 16 amino acids. The V segment lost 3 bases and the J segment 4 bases; nucleotides outside the gene matches: 10. The CDR3 DNA is TGTGCCAGCAGTTTGACAGGGGCGGCGGAGGGCACTGAAGCTTTCTTT. This codes for CASSLTGAAEGTEAFF.

The chain employs TRBV5-5 and TRBJ1-6; D call uncertain. The CDR3 contains 15 residues. V lost 2 bases and J lost 7, with 13 bases in between. Germline values: CDR1 SGHKS, CDR2 YYEKEE (reference sequence). CDR3 nucleotides: TGTGCCAGCAGCTTCGACGGACTGCAAAATTCACCCCTCCACTTT. This gives the protein CASSFDGLQNSPLHF.

This chain uses TRBV14 with TRBJ1-1; D unclear. The V end was cut by 3 bases, the J end by 11 bases, with 13 bases between. This CDR3 is built from 12 residues. CDR1 is SGHDN and CDR2 is FVKESK in the germline V gene. The CDR3 nucleotides are TGTGCCAGCAGCCAGGCCGGACTTGCGGCTTTCTTT. The encoded protein is CASSQAGLAAFF.

The V and J genes are TRBV5-1 and TRBJ2-5, with D tentatively TRBD2 (7 bases). The V and J ends lost 0 bases and 4 bases respectively, with 19 bases between them. The CDR3 length is 17 residues. Germline V lookup: CDR1 SGHRS, CDR2 YFSETQ. CDR3 DNA sequence: TGCGCCAGCAGCTTGGGAGGTATCGCGGGGGCCACAGAGACCCAGTACTTC. Its translation: CASSLGGIAGATETQYF.

By sample fraction, this clone is medium-sized. The genes are TRBV9 and TRBJ2-1; TRBD1 is a possible D gene (5 bases). The CDR3 is 15 residues long. V shed 0 bases and J shed 7 bases, with 14 bases lying between them. CDR1 SGDLS and CDR2 YYNGEE come from the germline V gene. The CDR3 DNA reads as TGTGCCAGCAGCGTAGCTGGGGCCCTAGGGAATGAGCAGTTCTTC. Protein: CASSVAGALGNEQFF.

V is TRBV25-1 and J is TRBJ2-1; TRBD1 might be the D (6 bases). Trimming removed 5 bases from V and 4 bases from J, with 9 bases in between. This CDR3 is built from 13 residues. Germline V gene sequence: CDR1 MGHDK, CDR2 SYGVNS. The chain's CDR3 is CASSRQAYNEQFF. The CDR3 DNA follows: TGTGCCAGCAGTAGACAGGCTTACAATGAGCAGTTCTTC. Filled out from reference TRBV25-1 and TRBJ2-1, the complete variable domain reads EADIYQTPRYLVIGTGKKITLECSQTMGHDKMYWYQQDPGMELHLIHYSYGVNSTEKGDLSSESTVSRIRTEHFPLTLESARPSHTSQYLCASSRQAYNEQFFGPGTRLTVL.

As regards this clone: The sample has other DNA sequences that encode this CDR3 too. The rearrangement uses TRBV7-2 and TRBJ2-7; D perhaps matches TRBD1 (6 bases). In germline, CDR1 is SGHTA, CDR2 FQGNSA. There are 14 residues in the CDR3. The ends were cut back, 3 bases at V and 0 bases at J, with 9 bases in the middle. The CDR3 here is CASSFSQGSYEQYF. The CDR3 DNA reads as TGTGCCAGCAGCTTCTCACAGGGCTCCTACGAGCAGTACTTC.

The rearrangement uses TRBV20-1 and TRBJ1-2; the D is unclear. The germline CDR1 and CDR2 sequences are DFQATT and SNEGSKA (reference sequence). The CDR3 spans 15 residues. The V and J ends lost 3 bases and 4 bases respectively, with 18 bases between them. The CDR3 coding sequence is TGCAGTGCTAGTCCCCCCCGGACTTTTTCCTATGGCTACACCTTC. Protein sequence: CSASPPRTFSYGYTF.

The chain carries TRBV11-2 and TRBJ2-5, with 8 positions matching TRBD2. Germline V lookup: CDR1 SGHAT, CDR2 FQNNGV. The ends lost 1 base at V and 4 bases at J; junction bases unmatched: 5. The CDR3 sequence is 15 residues long. CDR3 sequence reads: CASSLAGGLSETQYF. CDR3 DNA: TGTGCCAGCAGCTTAGCGGGGGGGCTCTCAGAGACCCAGTACTTC.

This clone was recorded at least ten times. The chain is built from TRBV5-1 and TRBJ2-5, with TRBD1 as a possible D gene (6 bases). Trimming cost V 3 bases and J 4 bases, with 13 bases left between them. In germline, CDR1 is SGHRS, CDR2 YFSETQ. The CDR3 is made up of 14 amino acids. CDR3 loop: CASSSLGAIETQYF. The CDR3, as DNA: TGCGCCAGCAGCTCACTGGGGGCGATAGAGACCCAGTACTTC.

This clone turned up a few times. V is TRBV5-1 and J is TRBJ1-6; 7 positions agree with TRBD1. The germline CDR1 and CDR2 sequences are SGHRS and YFSETQ. There are 14 residues in the CDR3. The trim removed 4 bases at V and 10 bases at J, leaving 8 bases unmatched. The CDR3 protein is CASSPTGVGSPLHF. As DNA, the CDR3 is TGCGCCAGCAGCCCCACAGGGGTTGGCTCACCCCTCCACTTT.

V and J are TRBV7-3 and TRBJ1-2; 8 bases align to TRBD1. Per germline, CDR1 SGHTA and CDR2 FQGTGA. The length of the CDR3 is 15 residues. The J segment lost 7 bases and the V segment lost 1 base, leaving 8 bases of the junction unmatched. The CDR3 loop is CASSLSGQGFGGYTF. In DNA, the CDR3 is TGTGCCAGCAGCTTAAGTGGACAGGGCTTCGGTGGCTACACCTTC.

In its sample, this clone was seen a few times. The chain links TRBV10-1 to TRBJ2-2; D ambiguous. There are 13 residues in the CDR3. V shed 4 bases and J shed 0 bases, with 3 bases lying between them. CDR1 WNHNN and CDR2 SYGVQD come from the germline V gene (reference sequence). The chain's CDR3 is CASSGTNTGELFF. In DNA, the CDR3 is TGCGCCAGCAGTGGTACGAACACCGGGGAGCTGTTTTTT.

The CDR3 sequence: CASSAGQLNTEAFF. DNA of the CDR3: TGTGCCAGCAGCGCCGGACAGCTGAACACTGAAGCTTTCTTT. The chain combines TRBV9 with TRBJ1-1, with D tentatively TRBD1 (6 bases). Germline CDR1 is SGDLS and CDR2 is YYNGEE. The V end lost 3 bases, the J end lost 0 bases, and 9 bases lay between the germline ends. The CDR3 covers 14 residues.

The table lists this clone with a count of one. This chain joins TRBV2 and TRBJ1-1, with D unclear. Germline CDR1 is SNHLY and CDR2 is FYNNEI. V lost 5 bases, J lost 1 base, and 8 bases lay in between. The CDR3 covers 13 residues. DNA of the CDR3: TGTGCCAGCAGTCGGGCGGGGAACACTGAAGCTTTCTTT. Amino acids: CASSRAGNTEAFF.

The J gene is TRBJ1-5, the V gene TRBV19; 7 bases agree with TRBD1. CDR3 size: 16 residues. The germline V gene has CDR1 LNHDA and CDR2 SQIVND (reference sequence). The junction had 10 bases not matched to a gene; V was cut back by 5 bases and J by 3 bases. CDR3 protein: CASSSRQGTVNQPQHF. CDR3 DNA sequence: TGTGCCAGTAGTTCGCGACAGGGTACCGTCAATCAGCCCCAGCATTTT. The whole variable domain, filled in from reference TRBV19 and TRBJ1-5, reads DGGITQSPKYLFRKEGQNVTLSCEQNLNHDAMYWYRQDPGQGLRLIYYSQIVNDFQKGDIAEGYSVSREKKESFPLTVTSAQKNPTAFYLCASSSRQGTVNQPQHFGDGTRLSIL.

The rearrangement uses TRBV30 and TRBJ1-1, with D possibly being TRBD1 (5 bases). Between the trimmed V and J ends, which lost 3 bases and 5 bases, there was a span of 13 bases. Looked up from germline, CDR1 is GTSNPN and CDR2 is SVGIG (reference sequence). CDR3 length: 13 residues. The CDR3 bases are TGTGCCTGGAGGGGGCCAGGGTGGACTGAAGCTTTCTTT. Translated, it gives CAWRGPGWTEAFF.

The gene calls are TRBV3-1 (or the pseudogene TRBV3-2) and TRBJ1-2, with a tentative D call TRBD1 (6 bases). The CDR3 is 16 amino acids. The germline gives CDR1 LGHDT, CDR2 YNNKEL (reference sequence). Trimming stripped 0 bases from V and 4 bases from J, with 15 bases between. Here the CDR3 reads CASSQEFLDRTYGYTF. CDR3 DNA sequence: TGTGCCAGCAGCCAAGAATTCTTAGACAGGACCTATGGCTACACCTTC.